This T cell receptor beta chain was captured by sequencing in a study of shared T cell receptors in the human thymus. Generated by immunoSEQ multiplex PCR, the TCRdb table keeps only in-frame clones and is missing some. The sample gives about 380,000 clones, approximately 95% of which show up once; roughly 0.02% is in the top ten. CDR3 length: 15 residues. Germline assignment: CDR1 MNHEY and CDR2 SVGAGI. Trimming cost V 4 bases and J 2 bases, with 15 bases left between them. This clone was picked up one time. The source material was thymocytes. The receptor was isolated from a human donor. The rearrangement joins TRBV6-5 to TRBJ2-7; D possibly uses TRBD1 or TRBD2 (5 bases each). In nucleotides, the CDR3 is TGTGCCAGCAGTTCCTTTAGGGACCCACCCTACGAGCAGTACTTC. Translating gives CASSSFRDPPYEQYF.